This T cell receptor beta chain is from a study of T-cell reconstitution after alpha-beta-depleted transplantation in children. Findings and caveats of the study: Surviving recipient T cells and thymic progenitors produced the high day-60 TCRbeta diversity seen in some patients. A year post-transplant, T-cell counts and diversity derived mostly from newly produced T cells. Several hundred expanded graft clones reportedly gave rise to the alpha-beta T cells present about two months after transplant.

V dropped 0 bases and J dropped 2 bases, with 7 bases sitting between them. The CDR3 spans 14 residues. Germline assignment: CDR1 SGHTA and CDR2 FQGNSA. Preparation of the TCRbeta library involved a method that used unique molecular identifiers. TCRdb fed the PCR reads into MiXCR, producing one record per CDR3 protein. The table has approximately 99,000 distinct CDR3 sequences, approximately 6% seen once. In the case of this clonotype: What it binds is unknown.

The specimen comprised PBMCs, mostly from graft donor cells, sampled 360 days after TCRalphabeta/CD19-depleted stem cell transplant. The chain uses TRBV7-2 and TRBJ1-2, with unresolved D. This TCR was sampled from a male patient under 10 years old who had a stem cell transplant for acute lymphoblastic leukemia, so the T cells may come from the graft donor. In DNA, the CDR3 is TGTGCCAGCAGCTTAGCCGGAAAGAACTATGGCTACACCTTC. As protein: CASSLAGKNYGYTF.